In its sample, the clone carrying this TCR beta chain was seen a few times. Its specificity is not known. This record belongs to a study of CD8 T cells in ankylosing spondylitis. Each CDR3 protein gets one entry after TCRdb re-called the 5' RACE reads with MiXCR. Of hundreds of thousands of distinct CDR3 sequences listed, about 10% are singletons. This CDR3 comprises 19 residues. The ends lost 1 base at V and 4 bases at J; junction bases unmatched: 10. Germline values: CDR1 LNHNV, CDR2 YYDKDF (reference sequence). General study results and limits: According to the report, clones linked to the disease were significantly enriched in matched synovial fluid samples taken from ankylosing spondylitis patients. Past studies reported some motif variants in reactive arthritis synovial fluid and blood. Disease-linked clones proved CD8+ and comparatively uncommon in peripheral blood. Seemingly characteristic of ankylosing spondylitis blood was a TCR beta motif consisting of about 8 highly homologous variants.

This clonotype was obtained from a male donor with ankylosing spondylitis. The chain is built from TRBV15 and TRBJ2-2; 12 bases line up with TRBD2. The sample was blood, either unsorted or a sorted T cell fraction (not recorded which). CDR3 in DNA: TGTGCCACCAGCAGAGGATCTAGCGGGAGGGCCAGAGGCACCGGGGAGCTGTTTTTT. Its protein is CATSRGSSGRARGTGELFF. Supplemented by reference TRBV15 and TRBJ2-2, the full variable domain reads DAMVIQNPRYQVTQFGKPVTLSCSQTLNHNVMYWYQQKSSQAPKLLFHYYDKDFNNEADTPDNFQSRRPNTSFCFLDIRSPGLGDTAMYLCATSRGSSGRARGTGELFFGEGSRLTVL.